What follows describes a single T cell receptor beta chain. These data originate in a study of T cell repertoires in cytomegalovirus infection. CDR3 length: 14 amino acids. Germline V CDR1 and CDR2: MNHEY, SVGEGT. V dropped 2 bases and J dropped 9; count of bases not matched to a gene: 7. TCRdb re-called the reads with MiXCR, one entry per CDR3 protein. The table has 150,000 to 200,000 distinct CDR3 sequences, roughly 17% seen once. This sequence originates from a human donor in good health (CMV status not recorded). Some clones in this sample may be carry-over from other donors' samples. The material sequenced was CD8+ T cells from PBMCs. The genes are TRBV6-2 or TRBV6-3 and TRBJ2-1; 7 bases agree with TRBD2. CDR3 region: CASSYGSSGSEQFF. The DNA of the CDR3 is TGTGCCAGCAGTTACGGTAGTAGCGGGTCTGAGCAGTTCTTC.